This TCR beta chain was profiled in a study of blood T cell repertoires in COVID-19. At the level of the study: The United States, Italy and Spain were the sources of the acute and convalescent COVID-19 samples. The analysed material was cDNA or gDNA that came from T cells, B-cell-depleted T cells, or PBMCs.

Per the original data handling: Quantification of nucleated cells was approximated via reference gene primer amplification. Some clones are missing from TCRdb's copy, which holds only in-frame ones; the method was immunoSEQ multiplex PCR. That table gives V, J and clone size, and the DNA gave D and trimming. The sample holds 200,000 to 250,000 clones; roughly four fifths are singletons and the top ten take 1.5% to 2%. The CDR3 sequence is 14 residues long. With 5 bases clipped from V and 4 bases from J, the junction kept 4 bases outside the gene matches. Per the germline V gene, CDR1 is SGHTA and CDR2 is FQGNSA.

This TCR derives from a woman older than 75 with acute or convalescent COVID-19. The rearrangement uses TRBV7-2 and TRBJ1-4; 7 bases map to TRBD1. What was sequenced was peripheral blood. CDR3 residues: CASSMTGINEKLFF. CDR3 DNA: TGTGCCAGCAGCATGACAGGGATTAATGAAAAACTGTTTTTT.